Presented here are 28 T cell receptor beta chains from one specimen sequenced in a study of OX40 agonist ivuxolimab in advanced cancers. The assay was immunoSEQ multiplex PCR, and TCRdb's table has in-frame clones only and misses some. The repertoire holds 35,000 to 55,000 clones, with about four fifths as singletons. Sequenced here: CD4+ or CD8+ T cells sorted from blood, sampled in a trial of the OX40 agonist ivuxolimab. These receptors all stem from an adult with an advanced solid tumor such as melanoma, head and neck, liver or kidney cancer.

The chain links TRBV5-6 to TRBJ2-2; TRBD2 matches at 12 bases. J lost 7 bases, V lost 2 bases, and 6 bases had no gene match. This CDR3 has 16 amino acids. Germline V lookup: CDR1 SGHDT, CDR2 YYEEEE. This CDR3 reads CASSLRLAGESGELFF. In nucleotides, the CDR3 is TGTGCCAGCAGCTTAAGACTAGCGGGAGAGAGCGGGGAGCTGTTTTTT.

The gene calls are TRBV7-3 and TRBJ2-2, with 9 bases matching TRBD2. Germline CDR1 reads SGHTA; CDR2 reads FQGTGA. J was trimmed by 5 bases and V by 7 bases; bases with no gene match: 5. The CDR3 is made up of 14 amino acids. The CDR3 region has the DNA TGTGCCAGCAAGGCTAGCGGGATAACCGGGGAGCTGTTTTTT. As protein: CASKASGITGELFF.

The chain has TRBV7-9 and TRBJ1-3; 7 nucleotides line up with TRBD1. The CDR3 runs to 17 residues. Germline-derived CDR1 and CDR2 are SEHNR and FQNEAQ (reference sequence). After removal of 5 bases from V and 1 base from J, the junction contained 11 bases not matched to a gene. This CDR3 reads CASSAPGTVLSGNTIYF. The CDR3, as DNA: TGTGCCAGCAGCGCCCCCGGGACAGTCCTATCTGGAAACACCATATATTTT.

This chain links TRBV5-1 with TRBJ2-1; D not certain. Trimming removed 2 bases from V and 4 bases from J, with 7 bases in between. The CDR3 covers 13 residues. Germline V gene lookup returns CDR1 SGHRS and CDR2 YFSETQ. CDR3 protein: CASSLGGYNEQFF. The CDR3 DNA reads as TGCGCCAGCAGCTTAGGCGGTTACAATGAGCAGTTCTTC.

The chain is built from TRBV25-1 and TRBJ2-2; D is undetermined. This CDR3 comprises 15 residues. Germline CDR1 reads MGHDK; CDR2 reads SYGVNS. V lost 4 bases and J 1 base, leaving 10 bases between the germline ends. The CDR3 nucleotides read TGTGCCAGCAGTGCGACGGTAAAGAACACCGGGGAGCTGTTTTTT. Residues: CASSATVKNTGELFF. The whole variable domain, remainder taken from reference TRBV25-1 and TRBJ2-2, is EADIYQTPRYLVIGTGKKITLECSQTMGHDKMYWYQQDPGMELHLIHYSYGVNSTEKGDLSSESTVSRIRTEHFPLTLESARPSHTSQYLCASSATVKNTGELFFGEGSRLTVL.

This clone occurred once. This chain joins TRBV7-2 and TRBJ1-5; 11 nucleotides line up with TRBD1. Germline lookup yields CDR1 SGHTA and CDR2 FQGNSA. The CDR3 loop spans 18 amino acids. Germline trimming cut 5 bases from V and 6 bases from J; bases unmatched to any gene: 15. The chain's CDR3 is CASSPLGGQGAQGQPQHF. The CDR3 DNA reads TGTGCCAGCAGCCCTCTTGGAGGACAGGGGGCGCAGGGTCAGCCCCAGCATTTT.

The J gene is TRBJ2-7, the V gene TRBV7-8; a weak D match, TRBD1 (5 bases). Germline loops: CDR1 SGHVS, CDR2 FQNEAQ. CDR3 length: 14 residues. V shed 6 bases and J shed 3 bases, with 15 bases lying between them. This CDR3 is CASRNIPGYYEQYF. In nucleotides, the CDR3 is TGTGCCAGCAGAAATATCCCAGGGTACTACGAGCAGTACTTC.

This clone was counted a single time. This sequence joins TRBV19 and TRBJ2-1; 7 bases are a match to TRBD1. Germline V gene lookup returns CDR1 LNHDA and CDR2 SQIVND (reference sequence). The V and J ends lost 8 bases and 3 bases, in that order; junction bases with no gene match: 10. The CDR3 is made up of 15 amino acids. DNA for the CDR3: TGTGCCAGTTCCAAGGGGGCCTACCTCTACAATGAGCAGTTCTTC. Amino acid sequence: CASSKGAYLYNEQFF.

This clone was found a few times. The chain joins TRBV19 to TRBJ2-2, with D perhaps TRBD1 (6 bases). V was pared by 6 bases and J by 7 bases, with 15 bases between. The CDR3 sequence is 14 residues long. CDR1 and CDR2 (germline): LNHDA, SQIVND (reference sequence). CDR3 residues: CASRSWGQIGELFF. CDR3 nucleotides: TGTGCCAGTAGAAGTTGGGGGCAAATCGGGGAGCTGTTTTTT. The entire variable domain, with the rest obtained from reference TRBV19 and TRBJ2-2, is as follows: DGGITQSPKYLFRKEGQNVTLSCEQNLNHDAMYWYRQDPGQGLRLIYYSQIVNDFQKGDIAEGYSVSREKKESFPLTVTSAQKNPTAFYLCASRSWGQIGELFFGEGSRLTVL.

Written as DNA, the CDR3 is TGCGCCAGCAGCGGCGGGACAGGGGTGTACGGGGAGCTGTTTTTT. It yields the protein CASSGGTGVYGELFF. V usage is TRBV5-1 and J usage is TRBJ2-2; 10 bases are shared with TRBD1. This CDR3 region has 15 residues. V lost 4 bases, J lost 7 bases, and 7 bases stayed unmatched. Germline CDR1 is SGHRS and CDR2 is YFSETQ. Full variable domain (remainder filled in from reference TRBV5-1 and TRBJ2-2): KAGVTQTPRYLIKTRGQQVTLSCSPISGHRSVSWYQQTPGQGLQFLFEYFSETQRNKGNFPGRFSGRQFSNSRSEMNVSTLELGDSALYLCASSGGTGVYGELFFGEGSRLTVL.

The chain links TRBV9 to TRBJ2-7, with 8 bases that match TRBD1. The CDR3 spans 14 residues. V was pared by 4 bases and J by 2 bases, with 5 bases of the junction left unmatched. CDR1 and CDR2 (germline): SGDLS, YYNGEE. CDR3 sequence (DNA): TGTGCCAGCAGCTCCGGACAGGGACCCTACGAGCAGTACTTC. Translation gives CASSSGQGPYEQYF.

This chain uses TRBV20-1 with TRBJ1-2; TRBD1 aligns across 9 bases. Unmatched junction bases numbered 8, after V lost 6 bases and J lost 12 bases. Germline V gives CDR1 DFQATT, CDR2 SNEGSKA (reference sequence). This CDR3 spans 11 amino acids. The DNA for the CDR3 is TGCAGTGCCGCCGGGACAGGGAGCCACACCTTC. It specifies CSAAGTGSHTF.

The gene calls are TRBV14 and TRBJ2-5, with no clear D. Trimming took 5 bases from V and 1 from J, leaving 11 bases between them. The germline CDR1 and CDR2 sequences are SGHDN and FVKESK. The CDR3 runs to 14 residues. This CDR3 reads CASSYRTSQETQYF. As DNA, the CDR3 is TGTGCCAGCAGCTACCGGACGTCCCAAGAGACCCAGTACTTC. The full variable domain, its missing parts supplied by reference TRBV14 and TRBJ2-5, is EAGVTQFPSHSVIEKGQTVTLRCDPISGHDNLYWYRRVMGKEIKFLLHFVKESKQDESGMPNNRFLAERTGGTYSTLKVQPAELEDSGVYFCASSYRTSQETQYFGPGTRLLVL.

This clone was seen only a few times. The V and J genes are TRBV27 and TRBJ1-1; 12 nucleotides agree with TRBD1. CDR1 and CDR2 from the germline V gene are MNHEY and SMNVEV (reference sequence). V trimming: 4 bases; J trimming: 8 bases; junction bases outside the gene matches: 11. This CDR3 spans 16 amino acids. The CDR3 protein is CASSSKGQGAAREAFF. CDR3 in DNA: TGTGCCAGCAGTTCGAAGGGACAGGGGGCCGCCCGGGAAGCTTTCTTT.

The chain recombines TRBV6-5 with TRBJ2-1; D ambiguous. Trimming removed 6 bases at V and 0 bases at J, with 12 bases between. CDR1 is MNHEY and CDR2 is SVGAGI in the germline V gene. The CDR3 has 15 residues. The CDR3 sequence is CASSPSVGSYNEQFF. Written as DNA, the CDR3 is TGTGCCAGCAGCCCGTCGGTGGGCTCCTACAATGAGCAGTTCTTC.

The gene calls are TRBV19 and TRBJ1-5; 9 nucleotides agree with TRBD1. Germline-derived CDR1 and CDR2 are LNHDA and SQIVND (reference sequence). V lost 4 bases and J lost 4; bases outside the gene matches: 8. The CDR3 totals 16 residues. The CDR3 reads CASSTTGGLSNQPQHF. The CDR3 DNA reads TGTGCCAGTAGTACCACAGGGGGCCTTTCGAATCAGCCCCAGCATTTT.

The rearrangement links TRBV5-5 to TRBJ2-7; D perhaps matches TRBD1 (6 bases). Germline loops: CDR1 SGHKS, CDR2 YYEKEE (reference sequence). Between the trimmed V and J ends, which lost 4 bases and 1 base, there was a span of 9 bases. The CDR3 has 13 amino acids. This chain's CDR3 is CASSKQGSYEQYF. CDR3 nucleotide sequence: TGTGCCAGCAGCAAACAGGGATCCTACGAGCAGTACTTC.

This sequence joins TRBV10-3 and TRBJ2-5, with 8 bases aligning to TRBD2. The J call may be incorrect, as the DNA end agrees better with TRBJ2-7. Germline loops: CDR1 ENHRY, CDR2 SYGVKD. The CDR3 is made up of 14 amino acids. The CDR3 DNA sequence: TGTGCCATCAGTCTGGCTAGCGGGTCCTACGAGCAGTACTTC. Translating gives CAISLASGSYEQYF.

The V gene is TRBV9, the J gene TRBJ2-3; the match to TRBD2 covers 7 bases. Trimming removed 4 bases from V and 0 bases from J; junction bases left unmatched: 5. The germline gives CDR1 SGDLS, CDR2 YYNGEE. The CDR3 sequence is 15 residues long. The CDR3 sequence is CASSPRGVSTDTQYF. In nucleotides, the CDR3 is TGTGCCAGCAGCCCCCGGGGGGTGAGCACAGATACGCAGTATTTT.

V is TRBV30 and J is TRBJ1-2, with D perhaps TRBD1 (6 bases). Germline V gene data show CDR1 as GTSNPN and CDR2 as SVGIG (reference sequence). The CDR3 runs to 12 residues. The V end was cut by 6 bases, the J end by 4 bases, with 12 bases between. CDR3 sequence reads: CACGQSFYGYTF. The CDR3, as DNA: TGTGCCTGTGGACAGTCTTTCTATGGCTACACCTTC.

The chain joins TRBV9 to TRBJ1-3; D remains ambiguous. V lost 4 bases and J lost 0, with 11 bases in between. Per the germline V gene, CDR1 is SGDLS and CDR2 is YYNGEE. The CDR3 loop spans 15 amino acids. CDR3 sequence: CASSPRTGSGNTIYF. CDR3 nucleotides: TGTGCCAGCAGCCCTAGGACGGGCTCTGGAAACACCATATATTTT.

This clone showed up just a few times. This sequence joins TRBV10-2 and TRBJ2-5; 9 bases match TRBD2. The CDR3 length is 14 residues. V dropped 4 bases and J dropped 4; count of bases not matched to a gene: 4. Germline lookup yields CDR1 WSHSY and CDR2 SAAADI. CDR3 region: CASSVAGVVETQYF. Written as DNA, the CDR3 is TGCGCCAGCAGTGTAGCGGGAGTGGTAGAGACCCAGTACTTC.

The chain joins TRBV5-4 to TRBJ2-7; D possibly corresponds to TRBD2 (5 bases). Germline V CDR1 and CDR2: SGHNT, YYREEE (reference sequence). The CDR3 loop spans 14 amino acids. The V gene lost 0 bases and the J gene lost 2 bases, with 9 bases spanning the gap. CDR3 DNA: TGTGCCAGCAGCTTGGGGGGAGTGCCCTACGAGCAGTACTTC. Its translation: CASSLGGVPYEQYF.

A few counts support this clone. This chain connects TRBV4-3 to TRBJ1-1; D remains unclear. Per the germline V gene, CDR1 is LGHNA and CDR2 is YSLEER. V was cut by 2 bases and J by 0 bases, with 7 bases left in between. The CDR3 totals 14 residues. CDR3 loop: CASSQQSLNTEAFF. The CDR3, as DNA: TGCGCCAGCAGCCAACAGTCTCTGAACACTGAAGCTTTCTTT.

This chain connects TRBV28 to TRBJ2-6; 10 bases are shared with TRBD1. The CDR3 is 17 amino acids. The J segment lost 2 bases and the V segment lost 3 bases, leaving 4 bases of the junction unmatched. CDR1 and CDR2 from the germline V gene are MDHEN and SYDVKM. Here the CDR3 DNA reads TGTGCCAGCAGTTTTATTGGGACAGGGGCTGGGGCCAACGTCCTGACTTTC. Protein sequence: CASSFIGTGAGANVLTF.

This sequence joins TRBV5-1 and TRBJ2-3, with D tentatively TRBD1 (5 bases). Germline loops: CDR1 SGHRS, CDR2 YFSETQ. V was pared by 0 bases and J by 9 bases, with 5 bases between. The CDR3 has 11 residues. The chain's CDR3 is CASSLGGTQYF. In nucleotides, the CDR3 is TGCGCCAGCAGCTTGGGGGGCACGCAGTATTTT.

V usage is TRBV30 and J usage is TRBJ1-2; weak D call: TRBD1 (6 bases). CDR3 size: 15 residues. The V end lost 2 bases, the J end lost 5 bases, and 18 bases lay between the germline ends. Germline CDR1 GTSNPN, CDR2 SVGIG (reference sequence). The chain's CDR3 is CAWSQDSRGTYGYTF. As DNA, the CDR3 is TGTGCCTGGAGTCAAGACTCGAGGGGGACATATGGCTACACCTTC.

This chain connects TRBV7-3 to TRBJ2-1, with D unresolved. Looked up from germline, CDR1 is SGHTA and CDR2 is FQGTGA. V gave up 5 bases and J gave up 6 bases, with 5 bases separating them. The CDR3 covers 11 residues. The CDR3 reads CASSNTNEQFF. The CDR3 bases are TGTGCCAGCAGCAACACCAATGAGCAGTTCTTC.